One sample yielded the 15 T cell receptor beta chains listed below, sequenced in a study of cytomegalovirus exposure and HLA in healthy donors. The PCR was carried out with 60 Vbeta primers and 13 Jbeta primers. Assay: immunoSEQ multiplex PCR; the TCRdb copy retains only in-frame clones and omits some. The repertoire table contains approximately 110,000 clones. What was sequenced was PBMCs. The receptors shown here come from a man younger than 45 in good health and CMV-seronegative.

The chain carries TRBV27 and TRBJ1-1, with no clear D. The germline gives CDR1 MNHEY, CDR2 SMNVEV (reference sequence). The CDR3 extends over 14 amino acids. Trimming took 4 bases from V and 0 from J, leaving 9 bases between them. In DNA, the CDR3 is TGTGCCAGCAGTTCCCCCCCCATGAACACTGAAGCTTTCTTT. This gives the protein CASSSPPMNTEAFF.

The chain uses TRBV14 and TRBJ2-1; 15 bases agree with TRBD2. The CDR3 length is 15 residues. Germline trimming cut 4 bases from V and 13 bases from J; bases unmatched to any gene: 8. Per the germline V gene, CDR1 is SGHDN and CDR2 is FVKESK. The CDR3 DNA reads TGTGCCAGCAGCCTTCGGACTAGCGGGGGGGCCGGACAGTTCTTC. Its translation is CASSLRTSGGAGQFF. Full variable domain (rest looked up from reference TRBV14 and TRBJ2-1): EAGVTQFPSHSVIEKGQTVTLRCDPISGHDNLYWYRRVMGKEIKFLLHFVKESKQDESGMPNNRFLAERTGGTYSTLKVQPAELEDSGVYFCASSLRTSGGAGQFFGPGTRLTVL.

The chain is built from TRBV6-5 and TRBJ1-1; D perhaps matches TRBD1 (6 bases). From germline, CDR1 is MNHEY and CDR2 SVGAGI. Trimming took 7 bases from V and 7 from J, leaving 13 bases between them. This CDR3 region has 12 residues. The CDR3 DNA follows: TGTGCCAGCACCGGCGGGGGCAGTGAAGCTTTCTTT. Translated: CASTGGGSEAFF.

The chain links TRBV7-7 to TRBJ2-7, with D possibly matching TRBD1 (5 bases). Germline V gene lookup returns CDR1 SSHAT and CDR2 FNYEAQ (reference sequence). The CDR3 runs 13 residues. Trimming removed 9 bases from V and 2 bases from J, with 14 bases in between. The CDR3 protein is CASSRGLAYEQYF. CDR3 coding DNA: TGTGCCAGTTCTAGGGGCCTAGCCTACGAGCAGTACTTC.

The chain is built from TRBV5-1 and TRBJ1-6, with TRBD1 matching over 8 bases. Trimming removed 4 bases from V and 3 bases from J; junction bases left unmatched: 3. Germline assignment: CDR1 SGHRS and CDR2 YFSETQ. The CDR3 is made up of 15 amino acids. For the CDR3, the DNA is TGCGCCAGCAGCCCGGGACAGGTCTATAATTCACCCCTCCACTTT. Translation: CASSPGQVYNSPLHF. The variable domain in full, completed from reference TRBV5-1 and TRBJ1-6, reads KAGVTQTPRYLIKTRGQQVTLSCSPISGHRSVSWYQQTPGQGLQFLFEYFSETQRNKGNFPGRFSGRQFSNSRSEMNVSTLELGDSALYLCASSPGQVYNSPLHFGNGTRLTVT.

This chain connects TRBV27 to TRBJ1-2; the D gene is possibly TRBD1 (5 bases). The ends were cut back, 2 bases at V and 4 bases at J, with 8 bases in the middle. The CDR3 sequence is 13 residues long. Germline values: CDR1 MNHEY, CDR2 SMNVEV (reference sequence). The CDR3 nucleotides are TGTGCCAGCAGTTTACAGGGTGGCTATGGCTACACCTTC. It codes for CASSLQGGYGYTF.

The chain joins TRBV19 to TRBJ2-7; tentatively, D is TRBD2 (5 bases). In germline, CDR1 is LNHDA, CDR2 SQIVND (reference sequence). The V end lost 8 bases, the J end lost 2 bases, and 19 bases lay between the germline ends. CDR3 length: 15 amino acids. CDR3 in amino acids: CASSIDSAGPYEQYF. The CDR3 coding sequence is TGTGCCAGTTCCATCGATAGCGCAGGTCCCTACGAGCAGTACTTC.

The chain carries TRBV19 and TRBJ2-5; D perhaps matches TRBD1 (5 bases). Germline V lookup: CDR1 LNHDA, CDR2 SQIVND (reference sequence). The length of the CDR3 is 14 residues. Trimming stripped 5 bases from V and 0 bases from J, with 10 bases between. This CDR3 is CASSATGYQETQYF. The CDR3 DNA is TGTGCCAGTAGTGCTACAGGATACCAAGAGACCCAGTACTTC.

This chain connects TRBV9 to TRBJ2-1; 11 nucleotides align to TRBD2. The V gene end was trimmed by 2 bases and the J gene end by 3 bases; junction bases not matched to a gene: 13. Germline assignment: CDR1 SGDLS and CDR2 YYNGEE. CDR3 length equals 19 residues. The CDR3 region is CASSVAVAGGRPLYNEQFF. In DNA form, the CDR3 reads TGTGCCAGCAGCGTCGCGGTAGCGGGGGGGCGGCCTCTCTACAATGAGCAGTTCTTC.

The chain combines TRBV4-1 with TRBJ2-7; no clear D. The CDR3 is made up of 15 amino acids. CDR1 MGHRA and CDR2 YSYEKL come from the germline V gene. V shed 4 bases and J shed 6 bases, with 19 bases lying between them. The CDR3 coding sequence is TGCGCCAGCAGCCTCCAAGGCGGCGGTTCGGGCGAGCAGTACTTC. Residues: CASSLQGGGSGEQYF.

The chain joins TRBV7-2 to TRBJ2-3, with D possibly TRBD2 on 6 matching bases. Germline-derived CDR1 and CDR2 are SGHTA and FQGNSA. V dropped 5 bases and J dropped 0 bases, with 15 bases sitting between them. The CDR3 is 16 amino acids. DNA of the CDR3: TGTGCCAGCAGCGAGCTGGACTACTCTAGCACAGATACGCAGTATTTT. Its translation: CASSELDYSSTDTQYF.

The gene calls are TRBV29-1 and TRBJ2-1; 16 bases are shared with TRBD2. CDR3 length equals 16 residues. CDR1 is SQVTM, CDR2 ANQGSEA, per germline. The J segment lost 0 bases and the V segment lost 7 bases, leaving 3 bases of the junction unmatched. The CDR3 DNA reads TGCAGCGCCGGGACTAGCGGGGGGGGCTCCTACAATGAGCAGTTCTTC. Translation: CSAGTSGGGSYNEQFF.

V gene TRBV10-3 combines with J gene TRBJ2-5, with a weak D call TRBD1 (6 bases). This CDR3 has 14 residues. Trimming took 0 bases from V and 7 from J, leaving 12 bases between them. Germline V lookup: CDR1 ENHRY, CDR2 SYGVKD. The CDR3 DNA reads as TGTGCCATCAGTGAGTCGACAGGAAGAGTGACCCAGTACTTC. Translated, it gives CAISESTGRVTQYF.

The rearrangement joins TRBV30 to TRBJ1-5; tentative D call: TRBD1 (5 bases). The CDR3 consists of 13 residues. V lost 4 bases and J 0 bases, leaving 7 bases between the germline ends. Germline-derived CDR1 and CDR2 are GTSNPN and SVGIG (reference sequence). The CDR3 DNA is TGTGCCTGGACAGACAGTAGCAATCAGCCCCAGCATTTT. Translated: CAWTDSSNQPQHF.

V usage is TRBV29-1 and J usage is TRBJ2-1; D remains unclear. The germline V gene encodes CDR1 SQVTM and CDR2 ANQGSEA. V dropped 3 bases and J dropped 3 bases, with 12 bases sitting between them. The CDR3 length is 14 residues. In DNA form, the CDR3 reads TGCAGCGTTGACAGCGCAGATTACTACAATGAGCAGTTCTTC. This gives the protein CSVDSADYYNEQFF.